Presented here are 30 T cell receptor beta chains from one specimen sequenced in a study of cytomegalovirus exposure and HLA in healthy donors (dated by TCRdb to about 2017). Library preparation employed the immunoSEQ multiplex PCR assay. A mixture of 60 forward primers for TCR Vbeta segments and 13 reverse primers for TCR Jbeta segments was used in the multiplex PCR. TCRdb stores this immuneACCESS table with in-frame sequences only. Part of the clones is absent; in the studies checked, under half of the shortfall reflects unresolved V genes, and no reason is known for the rest. This sample's table contains under 60,000 clones. The ten biggest clones cover 12% of the sample. The sample taken for sequencing was PBMCs. These receptors were taken from a woman under 40 in good health and CMV-seropositive.

This chain joins TRBV2 and TRBJ1-5, with D possibly being TRBD1 (5 bases). Germline CDR1 SNHLY, CDR2 FYNNEI. Trimming removed 3 bases from V and 2 bases from J, with 11 bases in between. CDR3 length equals 15 residues. The CDR3 bases are TGTGCCAGCAGTGACGGCAGGGCCGGCAATCAGCCCCAGCATTTT. Amino acids: CASSDGRAGNQPQHF.

V usage is TRBV5-1 and J usage is TRBJ2-5; 11 bases are a match to TRBD2. V trimming: 0 bases; J trimming: 5 bases; junction bases outside the gene matches: 9. CDR3 size: 17 residues. CDR1 is SGHRS, CDR2 YFSETQ, per germline. This chain's CDR3 is CASSLEGLAAPWETQYF. CDR3 DNA: TGCGCCAGCAGCTTGGAGGGACTAGCGGCTCCATGGGAGACCCAGTACTTC.

The chain's CDR3 is CASTGVAGTPYEQYF. The CDR3 DNA is TGTGCCTCTACGGGGGTTGCGGGGACCCCCTACGAGCAGTACTTC. The chain recombines TRBV30 with TRBJ2-7; TRBD2 might be the D (6 bases). The CDR3 loop spans 15 amino acids. V was clipped by 7 bases and J by 2 bases, with 21 bases between them. CDR1 is GTSNPN and CDR2 is SVGIG in the germline V gene (reference sequence).

The chain is built from TRBV6-5 and TRBJ1-1, with D possibly matching TRBD1 (6 bases). CDR1 is MNHEY, CDR2 SVGAGI, per germline. V was clipped by 2 bases and J by 10 bases, with 11 bases between them. The CDR3 runs to 12 residues. CDR3 nucleotide sequence: TGTGCCAGCAGTTACCCTCAGGGGAGAGCTTTCTTT. It codes for CASSYPQGRAFF.

As DNA, the CDR3 is TGTGCCAGCAGTGATGTTCAGATTAATTCACCCCTCCACTTT. As protein: CASSDVQINSPLHF. V and J are TRBV6-1 and TRBJ1-6; D is unclear. V was shortened by 3 bases and J by 6 bases, with 9 bases between the two germline ends. CDR1 is MNHNS, CDR2 SASEGT, per germline. This CDR3 contains 14 residues.

The chain couples TRBV2 to TRBJ2-3; maybe TRBD1 (7 bases). The CDR3 totals 15 residues. Per the germline V gene, CDR1 is SNHLY and CDR2 is FYNNEI. V lost 7 bases, J lost 0 bases, and 14 bases lay in between. CDR3 sequence: CASTSGGRSTDTQYF. For the CDR3, the DNA is TGTGCCAGCACTTCAGGGGGGCGGAGCACAGATACGCAGTATTTT.

J is TRBJ1-2 and V is TRBV2; 10 bases line up with TRBD1. The CDR3 is made up of 14 amino acids. Germline CDR1 is SNHLY and CDR2 is FYNNEI. After removal of 3 bases from V and 8 bases from J, the junction contained 6 bases not matched to a gene. The CDR3 here is CASSDWDRGHGYTF. CDR3 nucleotide sequence: TGTGCCAGCAGTGATTGGGACAGGGGACACGGCTACACCTTC.

The CDR3, as DNA: TGTGCCACCAGCCGCGACGGGAACGGTAATTCACCCCTCCACTTT. It specifies CATSRDGNGNSPLHF. V usage is TRBV15 and J usage is TRBJ1-6; the D is unclear. CDR1 and CDR2 (germline): LNHNV, YYDKDF (reference sequence). V was clipped by 5 bases and J by 6 bases, with 14 bases between them. The CDR3 is 15 residues long. Together with reference TRBV15 and TRBJ1-6, the CDR3 gives the full variable domain: DAMVIQNPRYQVTQFGKPVTLSCSQTLNHNVMYWYQQKSSQAPKLLFHYYDKDFNNEADTPDNFQSRRPNTSFCFLDIRSPGLGDTAMYLCATSRDGNGNSPLHFGNGTRLTVT.

The V gene is TRBV6-5, the J gene TRBJ1-5, with TRBD1 identical over 7 bases. CDR1 MNHEY and CDR2 SVGAGI come from the germline V gene. J was trimmed by 4 bases and V by 7 bases; bases with no gene match: 10. The CDR3 loop spans 15 amino acids. CDR3 DNA sequence: TGTGCCAGCAAGCAGGGCAGGGGGGATAATCAGCCCCAGCATTTT. The encoded protein is CASKQGRGDNQPQHF.

The rearrangement links TRBV18 to TRBJ1-3; D is undetermined. The V gene's germline CDR1 is KGHSH and CDR2 LQKENI. Trimming shortened V by 3 bases and J by 4 bases, and 10 bases separated the two germline ends. The length of the CDR3 is 14 residues. DNA for the CDR3: TGTGCCAGCTCACCGGCGGGGAAGGGAAACACCATATATTTT. It yields the protein CASSPAGKGNTIYF.

The chain joins TRBV5-5 to TRBJ1-5, with 7 bases that match TRBD1. CDR1 and CDR2 (germline): SGHKS, YYEKEE (reference sequence). The CDR3 has 13 residues. The V and J ends lost 7 bases and 9 bases, in that order; junction bases with no gene match: 10. The CDR3 DNA is TGTGCCAGCGGACAGGACGGCCCTACGCCCCAGCATTTT. Protein product: CASGQDGPTPQHF.

The chain carries TRBV6-5 and TRBJ2-7, with 11 nucleotides matching TRBD1. Per germline, CDR1 MNHEY and CDR2 SVGAGI. The CDR3 spans 15 residues. V shed 1 base, J shed 6 bases, and the junction held 5 bases outside the gene matches. The CDR3 protein is CASSYWTGGESEQYF. Here the CDR3 DNA reads TGTGCCAGCAGTTACTGGACAGGGGGCGAGAGCGAGCAGTACTTC.

The V and J genes are TRBV28 and TRBJ1-5; 8 bases fit TRBD1. Trimming cost V 6 bases and J 5 bases; bases outside gene matches: 9. This CDR3 spans 15 amino acids. Per germline, CDR1 MDHEN and CDR2 SYDVKM. The CDR3 loop is CASRTNRGGHQPQHF. The CDR3 nucleotides read TGTGCCAGCAGGACCAACAGGGGGGGGCATCAGCCCCAGCATTTT.

V usage is TRBV6-5 and J usage is TRBJ2-6; D is unclear. Germline lookup yields CDR1 MNHEY and CDR2 SVGAGI. This CDR3 comprises 15 residues. V shed 3 bases and J shed 0 bases, with 6 bases lying between them. The CDR3 is CASSYFSSGANVLTF. As DNA, the CDR3 is TGTGCCAGCAGTTATTTTAGCTCTGGGGCCAACGTCCTGACTTTC.

The CDR3 nucleotides are TGCGCCAGCAGCCAAGGTCTTGTAGCGGCGGACAATGAGCAGTTCTTC. Translation gives CASSQGLVAADNEQFF. This sequence joins TRBV4-1 and TRBJ2-1; maybe TRBD2 (6 bases). Germline CDR1 MGHRA, CDR2 YSYEKL. V lost 1 base and J 5 bases, leaving 15 bases between the germline ends. CDR3 size: 16 residues.

The rearrangement links TRBV6-5 to TRBJ2-5; 9 bases are a match to TRBD2. There are 13 residues in the CDR3. Germline V gene lookup returns CDR1 MNHEY and CDR2 SVGAGI. The trim removed 7 bases at V and 3 bases at J, leaving 3 bases unmatched. DNA for the CDR3: TGTGCCAGCACTGCTAGCGGGAAAGAGACCCAGTACTTC. This codes for CASTASGKETQYF.

The genes are TRBV2 and TRBJ2-1; maybe TRBD2 (5 bases). There are 12 residues in the CDR3. CDR1 SNHLY and CDR2 FYNNEI come from the germline V gene. Trimming shortened V by 6 bases and J by 9 bases, and 12 bases separated the two germline ends. CDR3 nucleotide sequence: TGTGCCAGCAGGCGAATAGGGAGTGAGCAGTTCTTC. Protein sequence: CASRRIGSEQFF.

This chain links TRBV7-9 with TRBJ1-5; D call uncertain. This CDR3 contains 13 residues. The V gene lost 5 bases and the J gene lost 6 bases, with 11 bases spanning the gap. Germline V lookup: CDR1 SEHNR, CDR2 FQNEAQ (reference sequence). CDR3: CASSQTGFQPQHF. The DNA of the CDR3 is TGTGCCAGCAGCCAAACGGGGTTTCAGCCCCAGCATTTT.

The V gene is TRBV25-1, the J gene TRBJ1-4; 8 nucleotides agree with TRBD1. Germline-derived CDR1 and CDR2 are MGHDK and SYGVNS. The CDR3 length is 15 residues. V dropped 8 bases and J dropped 7; count of bases not matched to a gene: 12. The CDR3 region is CASEDREGNREKLFF. The CDR3 coding sequence is TGTGCCAGCGAGGACAGGGAGGGGAATCGTGAAAAACTGTTTTTT.

The rearrangement links TRBV2 to TRBJ2-1; D perhaps matches TRBD2 (6 bases). This CDR3 spans 15 amino acids. V was cut by 7 bases and J by 0 bases, with 13 bases left in between. Per germline, CDR1 SNHLY and CDR2 FYNNEI. The CDR3 nucleotides are TGTGCCAGCATATCGGACGGGAGCTCCTACAATGAGCAGTTCTTC. Its translation: CASISDGSSYNEQFF.

Of note for this clone: A junction boundary mismatches the germline segment, possibly from a read error. This chain joins TRBV7-2 and TRBJ2-5; D perhaps matches TRBD2 (5 bases). The CDR3 runs 13 residues. Germline-derived CDR1 and CDR2 are SGHTA and FQGNSA. The DNA for the CDR3 is TGTGCCAGCACACGCCCCGGTTGGGAGACCCGGTACTTC. Its translation is CASTRPGWETRYF.

The chain couples TRBV27 to TRBJ1-6; tentatively, D is TRBD1 (6 bases). Germline lookup yields CDR1 MNHEY and CDR2 SMNVEV (reference sequence). Trimming took 0 bases from V and 8 from J, leaving 11 bases between them. The CDR3 length is 15 residues. The CDR3 reads CASSLSGAADSPLHF. CDR3 nucleotides: TGTGCCAGCAGTTTATCGGGGGCCGCGGATTCACCCCTCCACTTT.

The chain recombines TRBV30 with TRBJ2-5; 15 bases map to TRBD2. The CDR3 is 16 amino acids. J lost 5 bases, V lost 2 bases, and 6 bases had no gene match. The germline CDR1 and CDR2 sequences are GTSNPN and SVGIG (reference sequence). The CDR3 DNA sequence: TGTGCCTGGAGTCGGACTAGCGGGAGGGCGGTGGAGACCCAGTACTTC. Residues: CAWSRTSGRAVETQYF.

The chain employs TRBV19 and TRBJ1-1, with 7 nucleotides matching TRBD1. The CDR3 is 15 amino acids. V lost 6 bases, J lost 5 bases, and 12 bases stayed unmatched. Germline V gives CDR1 LNHDA, CDR2 SQIVND (reference sequence). In DNA form, the CDR3 reads TGTGCCAGTAGGAATTCACCGACAGGGAGTACTGAAGCTTTCTTT. The encoded protein is CASRNSPTGSTEAFF.

The rearrangement links TRBV5-8 to TRBJ1-5; the D gene is possibly TRBD1 (6 bases). Germline loops: CDR1 SGHTS, CDR2 YDEGEE. The CDR3 is made up of 15 amino acids. V was shortened by 0 bases and J by 6 bases, with 13 bases between the two germline ends. This chain's CDR3 is CASSLEGGVSQPQHF. In nucleotides, the CDR3 is TGTGCCAGCAGCTTGGAAGGGGGAGTGAGTCAGCCCCAGCATTTT. The variable domain in full, with the rest retrieved from reference TRBV5-8 and TRBJ1-5, is EAGVTQSPTHLIKTRGQQATLRCSPISGHTSVYWYQQALGLGLQFLLWYDEGEERNRGNFPPRFSGRQFPNYSSELNVNALELEDSALYLCASSLEGGVSQPQHFGDGTRLSIL.

The CDR3 loop is CSVEGLADTYTSEQYF. The CDR3 coding sequence is TGCAGCGTTGAGGGACTAGCGGACACCTATACCTCCGAGCAGTACTTC. The chain combines TRBV29-1 with TRBJ2-7; 11 bases agree with TRBD2. Germline assignment: CDR1 SQVTM and CDR2 ANQGSEA. The CDR3 has 16 amino acids. Trimming took 3 bases from V and 6 from J; bases not matched to a gene: 13.

CDR3 bases: TGCGCCAGCAGCTTAGACGCCGGGACAGGGCACTACGAGCAGTACTTC. Translating gives CASSLDAGTGHYEQYF. This sequence joins TRBV5-1 and TRBJ2-7; the match to TRBD1 covers 9 bases. The junction had 9 bases not matched to a gene; V was cut back by 2 bases and J by 3 bases. The CDR3 runs 16 residues. CDR1 and CDR2 from the germline V gene are SGHRS and YFSETQ.

The chain joins TRBV6-6 to TRBJ2-2; 8 bases are a match to TRBD1. V was pared by 8 bases and J by 1 base, with 9 bases of the junction left unmatched. The CDR3 covers 16 residues. The germline CDR1 and CDR2 sequences are MNHNY and SVGAGI (reference sequence). CDR3 nucleotide sequence: TGTGCCAGCGTCCCCAAGGGGACAGGGAACACCGGGGAGCTGTTTTTT. It specifies CASVPKGTGNTGELFF.

This sequence joins TRBV19 and TRBJ1-5; 9 nucleotides align to TRBD1. Germline CDR1 reads LNHDA; CDR2 reads SQIVND (reference sequence). The CDR3 is 14 amino acids. The V and J ends lost 5 bases and 7 bases, in that order; junction bases with no gene match: 6. This chain's CDR3 is CASSWGQGQQPQHF. The CDR3 DNA reads TGTGCCAGTAGTTGGGGACAGGGTCAACAGCCCCAGCATTTT.

The chain has TRBV5-1 and TRBJ2-5; maybe TRBD2 (5 bases). Germline CDR1 SGHRS, CDR2 YFSETQ. V gave up 0 bases and J gave up 1 base, with 10 bases separating them. The CDR3 has 15 amino acids. The CDR3, as DNA: TGCGCCAGCAGCTTGGAGCTAGCATCCCAAGAGACCCAGTACTTC. Protein sequence: CASSLELASQETQYF.